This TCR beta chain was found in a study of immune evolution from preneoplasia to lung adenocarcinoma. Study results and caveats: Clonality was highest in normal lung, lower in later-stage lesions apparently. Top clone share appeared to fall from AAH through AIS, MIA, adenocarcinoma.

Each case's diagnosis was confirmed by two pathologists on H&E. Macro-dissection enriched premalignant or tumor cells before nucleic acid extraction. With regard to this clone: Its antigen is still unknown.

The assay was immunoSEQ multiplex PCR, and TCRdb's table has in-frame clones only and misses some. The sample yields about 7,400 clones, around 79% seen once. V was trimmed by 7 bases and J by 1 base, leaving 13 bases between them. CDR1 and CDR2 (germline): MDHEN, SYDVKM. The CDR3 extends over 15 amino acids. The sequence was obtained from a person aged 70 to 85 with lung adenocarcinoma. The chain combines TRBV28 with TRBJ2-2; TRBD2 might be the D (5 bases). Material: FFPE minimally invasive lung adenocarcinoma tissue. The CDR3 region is CASTEGGLNTGELFF. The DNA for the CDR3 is TGTGCCAGCACTGAGGGCGGTCTGAACACCGGGGAGCTGTTTTTT.